Following are 29 T cell receptor beta chains from one sample sequenced in a study of blood T cell repertoires in COVID-19 (dated by TCRdb to 2020 to 2021). Library preparation employed the immunoSEQ multiplex PCR assay. As stored in TCRdb, this immuneACCESS dataset retains in-frame rearrangements with V and J assigned. A fraction of the clones does not appear; measured against another copy, unresolved V genes explain less than half of the discrepancy, and the remainder lacks a known reason. The table for this sample lists roughly 100,000 clones; approximately 62% of them were counted only once. The ten top clones hold about 5.9% of the sample. Sequencing was performed on peripheral blood. The receptors here all came from a man at least 80 years old with acute or convalescent COVID-19.

This clone was picked up one time. The J gene is TRBJ2-1, the V gene TRBV29-1, with 9 positions matching TRBD2. This CDR3 region has 14 residues. V was pared by 0 bases and J by 13 bases, with 10 bases of the junction left unmatched. The germline CDR1 and CDR2 sequences are SQVTM and ANQGSEA. This CDR3 reads CSVEDSSSGAVQFF. The CDR3, as DNA: TGCAGCGTTGAAGATTCGTCTAGCGGGGCGGTCCAGTTCTTC.

The chain uses TRBV28 and TRBJ1-2; D unclear. Germline assignment: CDR1 MDHEN and CDR2 SYDVKM. The CDR3 loop spans 15 amino acids. Trimming took off 4 bases at V and 5 bases at J, with 17 bases between the two ends. The CDR3 loop is CASSSPPQAPYGYTF. The CDR3 nucleotides are TGTGCCAGCAGTTCCCCCCCGCAGGCCCCGTATGGCTACACCTTC.

This clone was found a few times. The gene calls are TRBV28 and TRBJ2-7; TRBD2 might be the D (5 bases). The CDR3 has 13 amino acids. Looked up from germline, CDR1 is MDHEN and CDR2 is SYDVKM. Trimming stripped 5 bases from V and 6 bases from J, with 14 bases between. The CDR3 region is CASSIGSRAEQYF. CDR3 coding DNA: TGTGCCAGCAGTATCGGTTCGAGGGCCGAGCAGTACTTC.

This rearrangement joins TRBV7-9 to TRBJ2-5; 8 bases line up with TRBD2. The V gene end was trimmed by 3 bases and the J gene end by 5 bases; junction bases not matched to a gene: 8. The CDR3 has 15 residues. Germline V gives CDR1 SEHNR, CDR2 FQNEAQ (reference sequence). The CDR3 region has the DNA TGTGCCAGCAGCTTGGACGCGGGAGGAGGGGAGACCCAGTACTTC. Translating it yields CASSLDAGGGETQYF.

The rearrangement uses TRBV30 and TRBJ1-5; D is perhaps TRBD1 (5 bases). The V end lost 2 bases, the J end lost 6 bases, and 17 bases lay between the germline ends. Germline V CDR1 and CDR2: GTSNPN, SVGIG (reference sequence). The CDR3 is 15 amino acids. In nucleotides, the CDR3 is TGTGCCTGGAGTCGCGGTAACGGGGGGTTTCAGCCCCAGCATTTT. It yields the protein CAWSRGNGGFQPQHF.

The chain uses TRBV7-9 and TRBJ2-1, with 11 bases lining up with TRBD2. The CDR3 is 13 amino acids. From germline, CDR1 is SEHNR and CDR2 FQNEAQ (reference sequence). Trimming removed 6 bases from V and 15 bases from J; junction bases left unmatched: 10. The CDR3 protein is CASSIGLAGGLFF. CDR3 DNA sequence: TGTGCCAGCAGTATAGGGCTAGCGGGAGGCCTGTTCTTC.

The V gene is TRBV14, the J gene TRBJ2-5; possibly TRBD2 for D (6 bases). Germline V gene data show CDR1 as SGHDN and CDR2 as FVKESK. The CDR3 has 12 residues. The V gene lost 3 bases and the J gene lost 7 bases, with 9 bases spanning the gap. The chain's CDR3 is CASSHTGGTQYF. In DNA, the CDR3 is TGTGCCAGCAGCCACACCGGGGGGACCCAGTACTTC.

The chain couples TRBV9 to TRBJ2-7, with 8 bases matching TRBD1. V shed 0 bases and J 6 bases; nucleotides not matched to a gene: 5. CDR1 and CDR2 from the germline V gene are SGDLS and YYNGEE. This CDR3 comprises 14 residues. The CDR3 loop is CASSVGQGIGEQYF. The CDR3 DNA sequence: TGTGCCAGCAGCGTAGGACAGGGGATCGGCGAGCAGTACTTC.

The V and J genes are TRBV9 and TRBJ2-7; D gene uncertain. Germline values: CDR1 SGDLS, CDR2 YYNGEE. This CDR3 spans 13 amino acids. Trimming removed 4 bases from V and 0 bases from J, with 8 bases in between. The CDR3 nucleotides are TGTGCCAGCAGCCCCGGAGCCTCCTACGAGCAGTACTTC. Encoded protein: CASSPGASYEQYF.

The chain recombines TRBV4-2 with TRBJ2-7, with D possibly TRBD2 on 6 matching bases. V lost 0 bases and J 3 bases, leaving 12 bases between the germline ends. This CDR3 has 15 amino acids. CDR1 and CDR2 from the germline V gene are LGHNA and YNFKEQ. CDR3 loop: CASSQETGSSYEQYF. The CDR3 nucleotides are TGTGCCAGCAGCCAAGAAACCGGGAGTAGCTACGAGCAGTACTTC.

This clone occurred once. The V gene is TRBV9, the J gene TRBJ1-4, with D unresolved. V lost 0 bases to trimming and J lost 7 bases, with 13 bases between them. Looked up from germline, CDR1 is SGDLS and CDR2 is YYNGEE. The CDR3 length is 15 residues. For the CDR3, the DNA is TGTGCCAGCAGCGTAGGAGGGTTGGCACGTGAAAAACTGTTTTTT. This codes for CASSVGGLAREKLFF.

This clone was seen a handful of times. This CDR3 reads CASSFLGTAVSGNTIYF. The CDR3 DNA reads TGTGCCAGCAGCTTCCTAGGTACGGCGGTCTCTGGAAACACCATATATTTT. J is TRBJ1-3 and V is TRBV4-2; unclear D gene. Germline CDR1 LGHNA, CDR2 YNFKEQ. The CDR3 extends over 17 amino acids. V was cut by 5 bases and J by 0 bases, with 17 bases left in between.

CDR3 amino acids: CASSQGWLDQPQHF. Written as DNA, the CDR3 is TGTGCCAGCAGCCAAGGGTGGCTAGATCAGCCCCAGCATTTT. V and J are TRBV4-2 and TRBJ1-5; D gene unclear. The CDR3 is 14 amino acids. Trimming took off 1 base at V and 5 bases at J, with 9 bases between the two ends. CDR1 is LGHNA, CDR2 YNFKEQ, per germline.

The chain combines TRBV20-1 with TRBJ2-7; TRBD1 matches 7 bases. The CDR3 has 11 amino acids. The junction had 10 bases not matched to a gene; V was cut back by 6 bases and J by 11 bases. Germline values: CDR1 DFQATT, CDR2 SNEGSKA (reference sequence). The CDR3 DNA sequence: TGCAGTGCGAGGACAGGCCAGGGGGAGTACTTC. This encodes CSARTGQGEYF.

The chain carries TRBV10-1 and TRBJ2-1; 10 nucleotides match TRBD2. The CDR3 covers 15 residues. The germline V gene encodes CDR1 WNHNN and CDR2 SYGVQD (reference sequence). V lost 3 bases and J lost 9; bases outside the gene matches: 8. The CDR3 sequence is CASSEIAGGLSEQFF. The DNA of the CDR3 is TGCGCCAGCAGTGAAATAGCGGGAGGTCTTAGTGAGCAGTTCTTC.

This clone appeared once. The chain couples TRBV18 to TRBJ1-1; TRBD1 aligns across 10 bases. This CDR3 spans 13 amino acids. Trimming at V came to 5 bases and at J to 7 bases, leaving 4 bases not matched to a gene. Germline CDR1 is KGHSH and CDR2 is LQKENI. In DNA form, the CDR3 reads TGTGCCAGCTCAACCCGGGACAGGGGTGAAGCTTTCTTT. Translation: CASSTRDRGEAFF.

The V and J genes are TRBV24-1 and TRBJ1-1, with D maybe TRBD1 (6 bases). The CDR3 runs 16 residues. Germline V gene data show CDR1 as KGHDR and CDR2 as SFDVKD. V gave up 5 bases and J gave up 1 base, with 16 bases separating them. The CDR3: CATSAGGVGGNTEAFF. CDR3 bases: TGTGCCACCAGTGCGGGAGGGGTAGGGGGGAACACTGAAGCTTTCTTT.

The rearrangement joins TRBV2 to TRBJ1-2; maybe TRBD1 (6 bases). The V end was cut by 4 bases, the J end by 4 bases, with 13 bases between. Germline CDR1 reads SNHLY; CDR2 reads FYNNEI. This CDR3 spans 14 amino acids. This chain's CDR3 is CASSGTDGVYGYTF. The DNA for the CDR3 is TGTGCCAGCAGTGGGACAGACGGAGTCTATGGCTACACCTTC.

This clone was seen a handful of times. The rearrangement links TRBV24-1 to TRBJ2-7; possibly TRBD1 for D (6 bases). With 6 bases removed from V and 7 bases from J, the gap between germline ends came to 18 bases. Germline V lookup: CDR1 KGHDR, CDR2 SFDVKD. CDR3 size: 14 residues. Here the CDR3 reads CATSPDSTLREQYF. The DNA for the CDR3 is TGTGCCACCAGTCCGGACAGCACTCTACGGGAGCAGTACTTC.

J is TRBJ1-1 and V is TRBV7-3; weak D call: TRBD1 (6 bases). V dropped 1 base and J dropped 1 base, with 13 bases sitting between them. CDR3 size: 16 residues. Per germline, CDR1 SGHTA and CDR2 FQGTGA. The CDR3 region has the DNA TGTGCCAGCAGCTTAATCCCACTCAGGGGGAACACTGAAGCTTTCTTT. Translating gives CASSLIPLRGNTEAFF. The full variable domain, its missing parts supplied by reference TRBV7-3 and TRBJ1-1, is GAGVSQTPSNKVTEKGKYVELRCDPISGHTALYWYRQSLGQGPEFLIYFQGTGAADDSGLPNDRFFAVRPEGSVSTLKIQRTERGDSAVYLCASSLIPLRGNTEAFFGQGTRLTVV.

The gene calls are TRBV28 and TRBJ1-4, with 9 bases identical to TRBD1. The ends lost 4 bases at V and 3 bases at J; junction bases unmatched: 3. This CDR3 region has 15 residues. In germline, CDR1 is MDHEN, CDR2 SYDVKM. CDR3 region: CASSSQGAANEKLFF. Here the CDR3 DNA reads TGTGCCAGCAGTTCACAGGGGGCGGCTAATGAAAAACTGTTTTTT.

In nucleotides, the CDR3 is TGTGCCAGCAGCAGGGGCGGGAGATTCACCGGGGAGCTGTTTTTT. Protein sequence: CASSRGGRFTGELFF. This chain links TRBV3-1 (or the pseudogene TRBV3-2) with TRBJ2-2; TRBD2 agrees at 7 bases. Germline trimming cut 5 bases from V and 4 bases from J; bases unmatched to any gene: 7. The CDR3 spans 15 residues. CDR1 and CDR2 from the germline V gene are LGHDT and YNNKEL (reference sequence).

This chain joins TRBV7-9 and TRBJ2-2, with TRBD1 identical over 8 bases. CDR3 length: 13 amino acids. Trimming removed 8 bases from V and 1 base from J; junction bases left unmatched: 0. Germline lookup yields CDR1 SEHNR and CDR2 FQNEAQ (reference sequence). The CDR3 coding sequence is TGTGCCAGCGGACAGGGGAACACCGGGGAGCTGTTTTTT. This gives the protein CASGQGNTGELFF.

The J gene is TRBJ1-5, the V gene TRBV29-1, with TRBD1 identical over 10 bases. Germline V gives CDR1 SQVTM, CDR2 ANQGSEA. V shed 6 bases, J shed 2 bases, and the junction held 7 bases outside the gene matches. This CDR3 comprises 15 residues. The DNA of the CDR3 is TGCAGCGTCTCGACAGGGGGCGTGGGCAATCAGCCCCAGCATTTT. Protein: CSVSTGGVGNQPQHF.

The chain uses TRBV6-6 and TRBJ2-1; 10 positions agree with TRBD2. The CDR3 runs 16 residues. Germline-derived CDR1 and CDR2 are MNHNY and SVGAGI (reference sequence). V shed 4 bases and J 8 bases; nucleotides not matched to a gene: 11. The CDR3 sequence is CASSFISGRAGDEQFF. In DNA, the CDR3 is TGTGCCAGCAGTTTCATAAGCGGGAGGGCCGGAGATGAGCAGTTCTTC.

A word on this clone: Other nucleotide sequences in the sample specify the same CDR3. The rearrangement uses TRBV9 and TRBJ2-1, with a tentative D call TRBD2 (6 bases). V lost 2 bases and J 6 bases, leaving 9 bases between the germline ends. Germline CDR1 reads SGDLS; CDR2 reads YYNGEE. This CDR3 is 13 amino acids long. The CDR3 sequence is CASSVTSRNEQFF. Here the CDR3 DNA reads TGTGCCAGCAGCGTCACTAGCCGCAATGAGCAGTTCTTC.

This chain uses TRBV5-1 with TRBJ2-1; D is possibly TRBD2 (5 bases). The germline V and J ends were trimmed by 4 bases and 4 bases, with 9 bases remaining between them. Germline CDR1 is SGHRS and CDR2 is YFSETQ. The CDR3 length is 13 residues. The CDR3 reads CASSGSGYNEQFF. CDR3 nucleotides: TGCGCCAGCAGCGGAAGCGGTTACAATGAGCAGTTCTTC.

This chain connects TRBV2 to TRBJ2-3, with TRBD2 matching 11 bases. This CDR3 contains 14 residues. The germline gives CDR1 SNHLY, CDR2 FYNNEI. V was clipped by 7 bases and J by 2 bases; unmatched bases: 2. CDR3 protein: CASTTSGITDTQYF. CDR3 in DNA: TGTGCCAGCACGACTAGCGGGATCACAGATACGCAGTATTTT.

The gene calls are TRBV10-1 and TRBJ2-7; 10 positions match TRBD2. Germline V gene sequence: CDR1 WNHNN, CDR2 SYGVQD (reference sequence). CDR3 length equals 13 residues. J gave up 5 bases and V 4 bases, and 2 bases lay outside the gene matches. In DNA form, the CDR3 reads TGCGCCAGCAGTGCGGGACTAGCGAACGAGCAGTACTTC. This translates into CASSAGLANEQYF.